Listed below are T cell receptor beta chains from one sample, sequenced in a study of vaccination effects on CD4 cells after COVID-19. Only in-frame clones appear in the TCRdb table, and some are missing; sequencing was by immunoSEQ multiplex PCR. The table has approximately 37,000 clones, 73% seen once. Their specific antigens are unknown. The sequencing here drew on CD4+ T cells from PBMCs cultured with a peptide pool, taken before COVID-19 vaccination. The receptors were sampled from a human donor who had a prior SARS-CoV-2 infection. CDR3s include the opening cysteine and the closing phenylalanine or tryptophan. A D gene is named only where the DNA matches it firmly. Clone size is not always given. Where it is, it says once, few, many or a class for expanded clones.

size: .; J: TRBJ1-1; V: TRBV19; length: 14; D: TRBD1; DNA: TGTGCCAGTAGTATAGACAGAGACAGGGAGATGGCTTTCTTT; CDR3: CASSIDRDREMAFF
size: .; J: TRBJ2-3; V: TRBV7-9; length: 13; D: .; DNA: TGTGCCAGCAGCTTAATGGCGGGAGATACGCAGTATTTT; CDR3: CASSLMAGDTQYF
size: .; J: TRBJ2-5; V: TRBV9; length: 15; D: .; DNA: TGTGCCAGCAGCGTAGGCCCGAGCAGCCAAGAGACCCAGTACTTC; CDR3: CASSVGPSSQETQYF
size: .; J: TRBJ1-6; V: TRBV27; length: 17; D: TRBD1; DNA: TGTGCCAGCAGTTTATCGTTCGGGACAGGGAAAAGTTCACCCCTCCACTTT; CDR3: CASSLSFGTGKSSPLHF
size: .; J: TRBJ1-1; V: TRBV7-9; length: 13; D: .; DNA: TGTGCCAGCAGCTTATACGGCACTCCAGAAGCTTTCTTT; CDR3: CASSLYGTPEAFF
size: .; J: TRBJ2-5; V: TRBV12-3/TRBV12-4; length: 11; D: .; DNA: TGTGCCAGCAGTTGGGAAGAGACCCAGTACTTC; CDR3: CASSWEETQYF
size: few; J: TRBJ2-5; V: TRBV19; length: 14; D: TRBD2; DNA: TGTGCCAGTAGTCCGACGACTAGCGGGAGAGCCCAGTACTTC; CDR3: CASSPTTSGRAQYF
size: .; J: TRBJ2-5; V: TRBV5-1; length: 15; D: .; DNA: TGCGCCAGCAGCTTGGCTGGGACTGATCAAGAGACCCAGTACTTC; CDR3: CASSLAGTDQETQYF
size: .; J: TRBJ2-7; V: TRBV21-1; length: 15; D: .; DNA: TGTGCCAGCAGCAAAGAACTAGCGGGAAGTTACGAGCAGTACTTC; CDR3: CASSKELAGSYEQYF
size: .; J: TRBJ2-7; V: TRBV11-3; length: 20; D: TRBD2; DNA: TGTGCCAGCAGCCCACCTCGGTCTAGCGGGAGGGGTTATTATGTAAACGAGCAGTACTTC; CDR3: CASSPPRSSGRGYYVNEQYF
size: few; J: TRBJ2-5; V: TRBV7-2; length: 14; D: .; DNA: TGTGCCAGCCGTTCCGCGGCTAGCCTAGAGACCCAGTACTTC; CDR3: CASRSAASLETQYF
size: .; J: TRBJ2-5; V: TRBV2; length: 13; D: .; DNA: TGTGCCAGCAGTGAAAATAACGAAGAGACCCAGTACTTC; CDR3: CASSENNEETQYF
size: few; J: TRBJ2-1; V: TRBV5-1; length: 15; D: TRBD2; DNA: TGCGCCAGCAGCTTGTCGGGGGGAGGTTACAATGAGCAGTTCTTC; CDR3: CASSLSGGGYNEQFF
size: .; J: TRBJ2-3; V: TRBV11-2; length: 15; D: .; DNA: TGTGCCAGCAGCTCCCTGGGACTCCACACAGATACGCAGTATTTT; CDR3: CASSSLGLHTDTQYF
size: .; J: TRBJ2-3; V: TRBV5-4; length: 12; D: .; DNA: TGTGCCAGCAGCGTCGACACAGATACGCAGTATTTT; CDR3: CASSVDTDTQYF
size: few; J: TRBJ2-7; V: TRBV15; length: 12; D: .; DNA: TGTGCCACCAGCAGAGATGCCTACGAGCAGTACTTC; CDR3: CATSRDAYEQYF
size: few; J: TRBJ2-1; V: TRBV7-3; length: 14; D: .; DNA: TGTGCCAGCAGCTTGCAGGGTTCTGGCAATGAGCAGTTCTTC; CDR3: CASSLQGSGNEQFF
size: .; J: TRBJ1-2; V: TRBV5-4; length: 14; D: TRBD1; DNA: TGTGCCAGCAGCTTGTTTGGTGCAGGGGGTGGCTACACCTTC; CDR3: CASSLFGAGGGYTF
size: .; J: TRBJ1-4; V: TRBV7-8; length: 17; D: .; DNA: TGTGCCAGCAGCTTAGCCCGTCGGGGGGCAACTAATGAAAAACTGTTTTTT; CDR3: CASSLARRGATNEKLFF
size: .; J: TRBJ2-3; V: TRBV5-1; length: 14; D: .; DNA: TGCGCCAGCAGCCGCACACAGGGCACAGATACGCAGTATTTT; CDR3: CASSRTQGTDTQYF
size: .; J: TRBJ2-3; V: TRBV5-8; length: 16; D: TRBD2; DNA: TGTGCCAGCAGCTTATCGGCTAGCGGGGATACAGATACGCAGTATTTT; CDR3: CASSLSASGDTDTQYF
size: .; J: TRBJ1-4; V: TRBV3-1/TRBV3-2; length: 14; D: .; DNA: TGTGCCAGCAGCCAAGATCGGGGAAGTGAAAAACTGTTTTTT; CDR3: CASSQDRGSEKLFF
size: .; J: TRBJ2-1; V: TRBV14; length: 18; D: .; DNA: TGTGCCAGCAGCCAAGTTGCCGGTTCCAAGCAACCATACAATGAGCAGTTCTTC; CDR3: CASSQVAGSKQPYNEQFF
size: .; J: TRBJ2-6; V: TRBV4-3; length: 13; D: .; DNA: TGCGCCAGCAGCCGGTCTGGGGCCAACGTCCTGACTTTC; CDR3: CASSRSGANVLTF
size: .; J: TRBJ1-1; V: TRBV7-3; length: 13; D: .; DNA: TGTGCCAGCAGCTACGTGCACAGGGCCCAAGCTTTCTTT; CDR3: CASSYVHRAQAFF
size: once; J: TRBJ2-5; V: TRBV7-2; length: 13; D: TRBD2; DNA: TGTGCCAGCAGCTTACGGGGGGAGGAGACCCAGTACTTC; CDR3: CASSLRGEETQYF
size: .; J: TRBJ1-4; V: TRBV28; length: 16; D: .; DNA: TGTGCCAGCAGTTTCGACCCCAGGTCCCCTAATGAAAAACTGTTTTTT; CDR3: CASSFDPRSPNEKLFF
size: .; J: TRBJ2-3; V: TRBV5-4; length: 16; D: TRBD2; DNA: TGTGCCAGCAGCTCTGGGACTAGCGGGGGGGAGGGTACGCAGTATTTT; CDR3: CASSSGTSGGEGTQYF
size: .; J: TRBJ2-5; V: TRBV2; length: 13; D: .; DNA: TGTGCCAGCACTGCCGAGCAGGAAGCGGCCCAGTACTTC; CDR3: CASTAEQEAAQYF